The 9 T cell receptor beta chains below all came from one sample that was sequenced in a study of patients and donors after allogeneic stem cell transplantation. MiXCR was run by TCRdb on the RT-PCR reads, yielding one entry per CDR3 protein. The data hold hundreds of thousands of distinct CDR3 sequences, with more than 15% observed a single time. The material sequenced was blood, either unsorted or a sorted T cell fraction (not recorded which). The receptors derive from a human donor who was either an allogeneic HSCT recipient or a stem cell or donor lymphocyte infusion donor (not recorded which). It is not recorded whose cells these are; they may come from a transplant donor.

The chain combines TRBV24-1 with TRBJ2-2; 10 nucleotides agree with TRBD1. Germline loops: CDR1 KGHDR, CDR2 SFDVKD. The CDR3 runs 16 residues. Unmatched junction bases numbered 11, after V lost 7 bases and J lost 7 bases. The CDR3: CATSEPGQGWNGELFF. The CDR3 DNA sequence: TGTGCCACCAGCGAGCCGGGACAGGGGTGGAACGGGGAGCTGTTTTTT.

This clonotype showed up just a few times. The J gene is TRBJ2-7, the V gene TRBV3-1, with TRBD1 matching 7 bases. The length of the CDR3 is 16 residues. The trim removed 4 bases at V and 4 bases at J, leaving 13 bases unmatched. The germline CDR1 and CDR2 sequences are LGHDT and YNNKEL (reference sequence). The CDR3 loop reads CASSRGLTGADYEQYF. DNA of the CDR3: TGTGCCAGCAGCCGGGGCCTTACAGGGGCGGATTACGAGCAGTACTTC.

The rearrangement links TRBV5-1 to TRBJ1-2; D is uncertain. The ends were cut back, 0 bases at V and 3 bases at J, with 12 bases in the middle. Germline V gives CDR1 SGHRS, CDR2 YFSETQ. The CDR3 is made up of 15 amino acids. The CDR3 here is CASSLGRQIYYGYTF. In DNA form, the CDR3 reads TGCGCCAGCAGCTTGGGACGGCAGATATACTATGGCTACACCTTC.

This clonotype was counted at least ten times. The rearrangement links TRBV7-9 to TRBJ2-1; 7 nucleotides line up with TRBD2. Germline V gives CDR1 SEHNR, CDR2 FQNEAQ (reference sequence). V shed 3 bases, J shed 7 bases, and the junction held 3 bases outside the gene matches. The length of the CDR3 is 13 residues. The CDR3 sequence is CASSFTSENEQFF. The CDR3 region has the DNA TGTGCCAGCAGCTTTACTAGCGAAAATGAGCAGTTCTTC.

This clonotype was detected a few times. The rearrangement links TRBV7-8 to TRBJ2-7, with D perhaps being TRBD1 or TRBD2 (5 bases each). The V gene's germline CDR1 is SGHVS and CDR2 FQNEAQ. The CDR3 consists of 16 residues. The V end lost 1 base, the J end lost 0 bases, and 13 bases lay between the germline ends. CDR3 sequence (DNA): TGTGCCAGCAGCTTAGTCCGGGGCCCGAACTCCTACGAGCAGTACTTC. Its protein product is CASSLVRGPNSYEQYF.

This clonotype has a count of ten or more. The V and J genes are TRBV12-3 or TRBV12-4 and TRBJ1-1; possibly TRBD1 for D (5 bases). With 5 bases removed from V and 4 bases from J, the gap between germline ends came to 11 bases. This CDR3 has 13 amino acids. CDR3: CASSPQGATEAFF. CDR3 coding DNA: TGTGCCAGCAGTCCGCAGGGAGCCACTGAAGCTTTCTTT.

The rearrangement joins TRBV6-5 to TRBJ2-7, with TRBD2 as a possible D gene (5 bases). The germline V gene has CDR1 MNHEY and CDR2 SVGAGI. V shed 8 bases and J shed 5 bases, with 13 bases lying between them. The CDR3 runs to 12 residues. The CDR3 bases are TGTGCCAGCGCCAGAGGGCTCCACGAGCAGTACTTC. Residues: CASARGLHEQYF.

CDR3 sequence (DNA): TGTGCCAGCAGCCGGGACACCCGCACAGATACGCAGTATTTT. Amino acids: CASSRDTRTDTQYF. The V gene is TRBV7-3, the J gene TRBJ2-3, with D possibly matching TRBD1 (6 bases). The CDR3 is 14 residues long. Germline V gives CDR1 SGHTA, CDR2 FQGTGA. V shed 5 bases and J shed 1 base, with 10 bases lying between them.

This clonotype was observed a handful of times. The V and J genes are TRBV6-2 or TRBV6-3 and TRBJ2-3; the match to TRBD1 covers 8 bases. The junction had 4 bases not matched to a gene; V was cut back by 2 bases and J by 0 bases. Germline assignment: CDR1 MNHEY and CDR2 SVGEGT. This CDR3 is 16 amino acids long. CDR3 DNA: TGTGCCAGCAGTTACGGGACAGGATGGAGCACAGATACGCAGTATTTT. It translates to CASSYGTGWSTDTQYF.